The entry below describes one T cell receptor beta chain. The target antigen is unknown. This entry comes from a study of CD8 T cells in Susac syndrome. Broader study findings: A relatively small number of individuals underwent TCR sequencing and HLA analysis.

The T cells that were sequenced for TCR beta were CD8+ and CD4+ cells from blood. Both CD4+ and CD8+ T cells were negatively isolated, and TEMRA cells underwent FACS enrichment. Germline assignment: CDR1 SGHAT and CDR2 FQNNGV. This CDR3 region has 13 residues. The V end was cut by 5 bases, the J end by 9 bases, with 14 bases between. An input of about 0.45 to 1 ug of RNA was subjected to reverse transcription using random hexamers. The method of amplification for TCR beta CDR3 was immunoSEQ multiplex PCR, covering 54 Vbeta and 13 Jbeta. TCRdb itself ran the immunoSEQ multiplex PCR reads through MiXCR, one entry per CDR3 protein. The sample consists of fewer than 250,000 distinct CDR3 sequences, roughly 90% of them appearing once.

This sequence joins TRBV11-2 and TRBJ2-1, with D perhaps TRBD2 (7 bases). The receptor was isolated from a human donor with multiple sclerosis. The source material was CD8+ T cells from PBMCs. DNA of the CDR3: TGTGCCAGCAGCCACGGGGGGCGGGGTGAGCAGTTCTTC. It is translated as CASSHGGRGEQFF. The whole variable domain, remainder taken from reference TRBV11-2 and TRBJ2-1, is EAGVAQSPRYKIIEKRQSVAFWCNPISGHATLYWYQQILGQGPKLLIQFQNNGVVDDSQLPKDRFSAERLKGVDSTLKIQPAKLEDSAVYLCASSHGGRGEQFFGPGTRLTVL.